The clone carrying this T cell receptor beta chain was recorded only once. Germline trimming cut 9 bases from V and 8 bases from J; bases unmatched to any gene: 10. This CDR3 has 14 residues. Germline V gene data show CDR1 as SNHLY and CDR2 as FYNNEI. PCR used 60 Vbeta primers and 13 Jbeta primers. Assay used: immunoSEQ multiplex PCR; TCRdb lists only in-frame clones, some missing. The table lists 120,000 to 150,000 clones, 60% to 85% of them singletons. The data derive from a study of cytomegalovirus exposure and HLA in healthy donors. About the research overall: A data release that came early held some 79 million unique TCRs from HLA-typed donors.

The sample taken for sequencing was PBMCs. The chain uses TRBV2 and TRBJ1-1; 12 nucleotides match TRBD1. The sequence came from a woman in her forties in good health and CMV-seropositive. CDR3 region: CARAFGTGGMEAFF. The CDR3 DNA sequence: TGTGCCAGGGCGTTCGGGACAGGGGGCATGGAAGCTTTCTTT.